These 17 T cell receptor beta chains were sequenced from one sample in a study of cytomegalovirus exposure and HLA in healthy donors. PCR employed 60 Vbeta and 13 Jbeta primers. Data came from immunoSEQ multiplex PCR; TCRdb stores just in-frame clones and leaves some out. This repertoire shows over 150,000 clones, 70% to 85% found once; its top ten account for roughly 5%. The specimen sequenced was PBMCs. The receptors originated from a man aged 18 to 35 in good health and CMV-seronegative.

The chain is built from TRBV6-1 and TRBJ2-5; D is perhaps TRBD2 (5 bases). This CDR3 is 13 amino acids long. Germline V gives CDR1 MNHNS, CDR2 SASEGT. V was shortened by 6 bases and J by 5 bases, with 13 bases between the two germline ends. DNA of the CDR3: TGTGCCAGCAGAGGCACACGAGGGGAGACCCAGTACTTC. This gives the protein CASRGTRGETQYF.

The chain employs TRBV7-2 and TRBJ2-1; TRBD2 is a possible D gene (6 bases). The V gene lost 5 bases and the J gene lost 2 bases, with 16 bases spanning the gap. Germline CDR1 and CDR2: SGHTA and FQGNSA. The CDR3 is made up of 16 amino acids. This CDR3 reads CASSPSGVPPYNEQFF. DNA for the CDR3: TGTGCCAGCAGCCCGTCGGGGGTTCCTCCCTACAATGAGCAGTTCTTC. Full variable domain (remainder filled in from reference TRBV7-2 and TRBJ2-1): GAGVSQSPSNKVTEKGKDVELRCDPISGHTALYWYRQSLGQGLEFLIYFQGNSAPDKSGLPSDRFSAERTGGSVSTLTIQRTQQEDSAVYLCASSPSGVPPYNEQFFGPGTRLTVL.

The chain uses TRBV11-2 and TRBJ2-1; D possibly corresponds to TRBD2 (5 bases). V gave up 7 bases and J gave up 0 bases, with 13 bases separating them. In germline, CDR1 is SGHAT, CDR2 FQNNGV. The CDR3 contains 15 residues. The CDR3 loop reads CASTKSGSSYNEQFF. The CDR3, as DNA: TGTGCCAGCACAAAATCGGGAAGCTCCTACAATGAGCAGTTCTTC.

This clone is a singleton in its sample. The chain employs TRBV27 and TRBJ2-4; D is uncertain. Per germline, CDR1 MNHEY and CDR2 SMNVEV (reference sequence). This CDR3 contains 13 residues. With 0 bases removed from V and 2 bases from J, the gap between germline ends came to 2 bases. The DNA of the CDR3 is TGTGCCAGCAGTTTATCCTCCAAAAACATTCAGTACTTC. The encoded protein is CASSLSSKNIQYF.

This sequence joins TRBV5-1 and TRBJ2-7; tentatively, D is TRBD1 (5 bases). V was pared by 4 bases and J by 3 bases, with 17 bases between. Germline lookup yields CDR1 SGHRS and CDR2 YFSETQ. The CDR3 length is 15 residues. This chain's CDR3 is CASSPNRNENYEQYF. For the CDR3, the DNA is TGCGCCAGCAGCCCAAACAGGAATGAGAACTACGAGCAGTACTTC.

The chain combines TRBV4-1 with TRBJ2-1, with TRBD2 matching over 7 bases. J gave up 5 bases and V 2 bases, and 3 bases lay outside the gene matches. The CDR3 runs 14 residues. Germline CDR1 is MGHRA and CDR2 is YSYEKL. The CDR3 nucleotides read TGCGCCAGCAGCCAACAGCGGGGTGACAATGAGCAGTTCTTC. Its translation: CASSQQRGDNEQFF.

The rearrangement joins TRBV9 to TRBJ1-4, with D perhaps TRBD1 (6 bases). CDR1 is SGDLS, CDR2 YYNGEE, per germline. Trimming pared 4 bases from V and 5 bases from J, leaving 15 bases between. The CDR3 is 15 amino acids. The CDR3 is CASSPAGGGNEKLFF. The CDR3, as DNA: TGTGCCAGCAGCCCAGCGGGGGGGGGCAATGAAAAACTGTTTTTT.

This chain connects TRBV6-1 to TRBJ1-2, with 8 bases identical to TRBD1. With V trimmed by 6 bases and J by 7 bases, 1 base remained unmatched. CDR3 length equals 11 residues. The germline V gene has CDR1 MNHNS and CDR2 SASEGT. This CDR3 is CASRQGAGYTF. In DNA form, the CDR3 reads TGTGCCAGCAGGCAGGGGGCTGGCTACACCTTC.

The chain links TRBV7-6 to TRBJ2-7, with 8 bases lining up with TRBD1. The ends lost 5 bases at V and 0 bases at J; junction bases unmatched: 3. The CDR3 length is 14 residues. The germline CDR1 and CDR2 sequences are SGHVS and FNYEAQ. The CDR3 bases are TGTGCCAGCAGCCGGACAGGGAACTCCTACGAGCAGTACTTC. Amino acid sequence: CASSRTGNSYEQYF.

V usage is TRBV7-9 and J usage is TRBJ2-7; D is ambiguous. CDR1 is SEHNR, CDR2 FQNEAQ, per germline (reference sequence). V was clipped by 6 bases and J by 3 bases, with 6 bases between them. This CDR3 has 11 amino acids. The CDR3 region is CASSSIYEQYF. The DNA of the CDR3 is TGTGCCAGCAGTTCCATCTACGAGCAGTACTTC.

This chain uses TRBV20-1 with TRBJ1-2; no reliable D call. The CDR3 has 11 residues. Germline V lookup: CDR1 DFQATT, CDR2 SNEGSKA (reference sequence). Trimming removed 2 bases at V and 4 bases at J, with 5 bases between. In DNA, the CDR3 is TGCAGTGCTAGACTCGTCTATGGCTACACCTTC. It specifies CSARLVYGYTF.

V gene TRBV9 combines with J gene TRBJ1-1; D is possibly TRBD1 (5 bases). The V and J ends lost 0 bases and 3 bases respectively, with 9 bases between them. This CDR3 is built from 14 residues. Germline loops: CDR1 SGDLS, CDR2 YYNGEE. CDR3 nucleotides: TGTGCCAGCAGCGTAGAGGGCAGGGACACTGAAGCTTTCTTT. Translated: CASSVEGRDTEAFF.

This chain uses TRBV18 with TRBJ2-7, with a possible D match to TRBD1 (6 bases). CDR3 length: 14 amino acids. V lost 3 bases, J lost 2 bases, and 11 bases lay in between. The V gene's germline CDR1 is KGHSH and CDR2 LQKENI. The CDR3 DNA reads as TGTGCCAGCTCACCGGACAGCCAAACCTACGAGCAGTACTTC. This codes for CASSPDSQTYEQYF.

The sample holds one count of this clone. The chain couples TRBV28 to TRBJ1-1; D might be TRBD1 (6 bases). V was trimmed by 5 bases and J by 2 bases, leaving 15 bases between them. This CDR3 region has 15 residues. Germline V CDR1 and CDR2: MDHEN, SYDVKM. This CDR3 is CASSPHRVDNTEAFF. CDR3 in DNA: TGTGCCAGCAGTCCCCACAGGGTTGATAACACTGAAGCTTTCTTT.

A few counts support this clone. This chain connects TRBV29-1 to TRBJ1-1; possible D gene TRBD1, 5 bases. Between the trimmed V and J ends, which lost 7 bases and 2 bases, there was a span of 14 bases. CDR3 length: 13 residues. The germline CDR1 and CDR2 sequences are SQVTM and ANQGSEA. Here the CDR3 DNA reads TGCAGCGCATCCGGGGGACCAAACACTGAAGCTTTCTTT. This codes for CSASGGPNTEAFF.

The V and J genes are TRBV6-5 and TRBJ2-2; D is unclear. The CDR3 totals 14 residues. V shed 3 bases and J shed 4 bases, with 9 bases lying between them. Germline assignment: CDR1 MNHEY and CDR2 SVGAGI. Written as DNA, the CDR3 is TGTGCCAGCAGTTATTGGCAGTCCACCGGGGAGCTGTTTTTT. As protein: CASSYWQSTGELFF.

This clone appeared once. This chain joins TRBV18 and TRBJ1-2; a weak D match, TRBD1 (6 bases). The CDR3 contains 15 residues. CDR1 and CDR2 (germline): KGHSH, LQKENI. V shed 1 base and J shed 5 bases, with 14 bases lying between them. The CDR3 nucleotides read TGTGCCAGCTCACCACGGACAGAAGGGGAATATGGCTACACCTTC. Its protein product is CASSPRTEGEYGYTF.